The clone carrying this TCR beta chain occurred many times. What it binds is unknown. This CDR3 has 14 residues. The V and J ends lost 6 bases and 2 bases, in that order; junction bases with no gene match: 8. Germline V gene lookup returns CDR1 SQVTM and CDR2 ANQGSEA. This specimen comes from a study of molecular identifiers for immune sequencing clone quantification. The study, taken as a whole, reports: Barcodes shared by identical TCR molecules could lead to underestimated sizes of highly expanded clones. For effector cells, clones above 20 RNA copies held over 99% of molecules; for naive cells, under 1%.

MiXCR, applied by TCRdb to the PCR reads, yields one record per CDR3 protein. This sample has 600,000 to 650,000 distinct CDR3 sequences, with 15% to 20% found just once. The receptor was derived from a human donor in good health. Some libraries in this study had Jurkat cell RNA spiked in. The sequenced sample was naive CD8+ T cells from blood, with Jurkat cell RNA spiked in. Noted subset: FACS-sorted CD8+CD4-CCR7+CD45RA+ naive T cells. The V call is TRBV29-1, the J call TRBJ2-5; 8 bases map to TRBD1. The CDR3 loop is CSVRGQGFQETQYF. The CDR3 region has the DNA TGCAGCGTGCGCGGACAGGGCTTTCAAGAGACCCAGTACTTC. The full variable domain, rest sourced from reference TRBV29-1 and TRBJ2-5, is SAVISQKPSRDICQRGTSLTIQCQVDSQVTMMFWYRQQPGQSLTLIATANQGSEATYESGFVIDKFPISRPNLTFSTLTVSNMSPEDSSIYLCSVRGQGFQETQYFGPGTRLLVL.